Listed below are T cell receptor beta chains from one sample, sequenced in a study of blood T cell repertoires in COVID-19. Clones were sequenced by immunoSEQ multiplex PCR, and TCRdb holds only the in-frame ones, with some missing. The sample contains under 150,000 clones, 84% of which appear only once. What was sequenced was peripheral blood. Every receptor here comes from a human donor in a cohort sampled during active COVID-19. Each CDR3 is given with its conserved first and last residue. D genes are given only for firm matches. The listing skips clone size in some rows; elsewhere it reads once, few, many or a size class.

J: TRBJ1-4; size: .; V: TRBV9; D: .; DNA: TGTGCCAGCAGCGTAGGTGTAACAACTAATGAAAAACTGTTTTTT; CDR3: CASSVGVTTNEKLFF
J: TRBJ2-3; size: .; V: TRBV6-6; D: TRBD2; DNA: TGTGCCAGCAGTCCGCTAGCGGGCCACCGTCCCACAGATACGCAGTATTTT; CDR3: CASSPLAGHRPTDTQYF
J: TRBJ1-5; size: once; V: TRBV6-1; D: .; DNA: TGTGCCAGCAGTGAAGATGGACTACGGGGGTTCAATCAGCCCCAGCATTTT; CDR3: CASSEDGLRGFNQPQHF
J: TRBJ2-1; size: .; V: TRBV5-1; D: TRBD1; DNA: TGCGCCAGCAGGGGGGGGACAGGGAACAATGAGCAGTTCTTC; CDR3: CASRGGTGNNEQFF
J: TRBJ2-7; size: .; V: TRBV6-6; D: TRBD2; DNA: TGTGCCACGGCGGGAGCCCTTTATGAGCAGTACTTC; CDR3: CATAGALYEQYF
J: TRBJ2-7; size: .; V: TRBV5-1; D: TRBD1; DNA: TGCGCCAGCAGCTTGGCCCTCGGGACAGCCTACGAGCAGTACTTC; CDR3: CASSLALGTAYEQYF
J: TRBJ1-1; size: few; V: TRBV3-1/TRBV3-2; D: TRBD1; DNA: TGTGCCAGCAGCCTACGGACAGGGTGGGGTGTCACTGAAGCTTTCTTT; CDR3: CASSLRTGWGVTEAFF
J: TRBJ2-7; size: .; V: TRBV18; D: TRBD2; DNA: TGTGCCAGCTCGCCGCCTAGCGGGGGGCTTAGCTCCTACGAGCAGTACTTC; CDR3: CASSPPSGGLSSYEQYF
J: TRBJ2-3; size: .; V: TRBV7-2; D: TRBD2; DNA: TGTGCCAGCAGCCTCGGACTAGCGGGGGACACAGATACGCAGTATTTT; CDR3: CASSLGLAGDTDTQYF
J: TRBJ1-1; size: .; V: TRBV18; D: .; DNA: TGTGCCAGCTCACCTGGCCCTCGCACTGAAGCTTTCTTT; CDR3: CASSPGPRTEAFF
J: TRBJ1-1; size: few; V: TRBV2; D: TRBD1; DNA: TGTGCCAGCCGGGACAGTAGTGTTACTGAAGCTTTCTTT; CDR3: CASRDSSVTEAFF
J: TRBJ2-1; size: .; V: TRBV29-1; D: .; DNA: TGCAGCGCCACACTCGGGGACAATGAGCAGTTCTTC; CDR3: CSATLGDNEQFF
J: TRBJ2-1; size: .; V: TRBV12-5; D: TRBD2; DNA: TGTGCTAGTGGTCCCACCCGGGGGGGGTTCTTC; CDR3: CASGPTRGGFF
J: TRBJ1-1; size: .; V: TRBV30; D: .; DNA: TGTGCCTGGACCCCGGACAGAATGAACACTGAAGCTTTCTTT; CDR3: CAWTPDRMNTEAFF
J: TRBJ2-7; size: .; V: TRBV30; D: .; DNA: TGTGCCTGGAGACGCAGGGGAGGGTTCGAGCAGTACTTC; CDR3: CAWRRRGGFEQYF
J: TRBJ2-3; size: .; V: TRBV5-1; D: .; DNA: TGCGCCAGCAGCTTGACCCCCCAATGGGGCCGCAACACAGATACGCAGTATTTT; CDR3: CASSLTPQWGRNTDTQYF
J: TRBJ2-3; size: .; V: TRBV15; D: TRBD1; DNA: TGTGCCACCAGCAGAGATCTTGCAGGGGGCCGAGCAGATACGCAGTATTTT; CDR3: CATSRDLAGGRADTQYF
J: TRBJ1-1; size: .; V: TRBV6-6; D: .; DNA: TGTGCCAGCAGTATTGGGGGGGGAATAGTTGTCTTT; CDR3: CASSIGGGIVVF
J: TRBJ2-7; size: .; V: TRBV18; D: TRBD2; DNA: TGTGCCAGCTCACCTCGACTAGCGGGGACCGCCTACGAGCAGTACTTC; CDR3: CASSPRLAGTAYEQYF
J: TRBJ2-7; size: .; V: TRBV6-5; D: TRBD1; DNA: TGTGCCAGCAGAGTTGGGACAGATATCTACGAGCAGTACTTC; CDR3: CASRVGTDIYEQYF
J: TRBJ1-1; size: .; V: TRBV25-1; D: .; DNA: TGTGCCAGCACCGGATGGGGGGGCTACACTGAAGCTTTCTTT; CDR3: CASTGWGGYTEAFF
J: TRBJ2-1; size: .; V: TRBV9; D: .; DNA: TGTGCCAGCAGCACTTCGGGTTCCTCCTCCTACAATGAGCAGTTCTTC; CDR3: CASSTSGSSSYNEQFF